The rows below give T cell receptor beta chains drawn from one sample of a study of T cell responses to AZD1222 COVID-19 vaccine. Method: immunoSEQ multiplex PCR; TCRdb's copy keeps in-frame clones and lacks some. The sample has around 50,000 clones; around four fifths are singletons. This material consisted of peripheral blood, taken on day 0 of AZD1222 vaccination. Source of these receptors: an adult in good health. CDR3s include the opening cysteine and the closing phenylalanine or tryptophan. Fields, in order: D gene, clone size, V gene, J gene, CDR3 protein, CDR3 DNA. A D gene is named only where the DNA matches it firmly. Clone size appears in some rows only: once, few, many, or a class for an expanded clone.

d_gene: TRBD1; abundance: once; v_gene: TRBV19; j_gene: TRBJ1-2; CDR3aa: CASADRGYGYTF; CDR3nt: TGTGCCAGTGCGGACAGGGGCTATGGCTACACCTTC
d_gene: TRBD1; abundance: few; v_gene: TRBV24-1; j_gene: TRBJ1-5; CDR3aa: CATSDRTGQGNQPQHF; CDR3nt: TGTGCCACCAGTGACCGAACAGGACAGGGCAATCAGCCCCAGCATTTT
d_gene: NA; abundance: NA; v_gene: TRBV28; j_gene: TRBJ2-7; CDR3aa: CASSLQGSHEQYF; CDR3nt: TGTGCCAGCAGTTTACAGGGGTCCCACGAGCAGTACTTC
d_gene: NA; abundance: NA; v_gene: TRBV11-2; j_gene: TRBJ2-7; CDR3aa: CASSPVGDEQYF; CDR3nt: TGTGCCAGCAGCCCCGTCGGGGACGAGCAGTACTTC
d_gene: TRBD1; abundance: NA; v_gene: TRBV6-5; j_gene: TRBJ1-2; CDR3aa: CASSLTGGNFYGYTF; CDR3nt: TGTGCCAGCAGTTTAACAGGGGGCAACTTCTATGGCTACACCTTC
d_gene: NA; abundance: NA; v_gene: TRBV15; j_gene: TRBJ2-3; CDR3aa: CATAGRGTDTQYF; CDR3nt: TGTGCCACCGCGGGAAGGGGCACAGATACGCAGTATTTT
d_gene: TRBD2; abundance: NA; v_gene: TRBV5-1; j_gene: TRBJ2-2; CDR3aa: CASSFRTSGNTGELFF; CDR3nt: TGCGCCAGCAGCTTCAGGACTAGCGGGAACACCGGGGAGCTGTTTTTT
d_gene: NA; abundance: NA; v_gene: TRBV3-1/TRBV3-2; j_gene: TRBJ1-1; CDR3aa: CASSNRRGAGPEAFF; CDR3nt: TGTGCCAGCAGCAACAGACGAGGGGCCGGTCCTGAAGCTTTCTTT
d_gene: NA; abundance: NA; v_gene: TRBV19; j_gene: TRBJ1-1; CDR3aa: CASRVPGGMTTEAFF; CDR3nt: TGTGCCAGTAGGGTCCCCGGGGGCATGACCACTGAAGCTTTCTTT
d_gene: NA; abundance: NA; v_gene: TRBV3-1/TRBV3-2; j_gene: TRBJ1-6; CDR3aa: CASSQAPGVGSPLHF; CDR3nt: TGTGCCAGCAGCCAAGCCCCAGGGGTGGGATCACCCCTCCACTTT
d_gene: TRBD1; abundance: NA; v_gene: TRBV5-1; j_gene: TRBJ1-6; CDR3aa: CASSLEGIGTGISPLHF; CDR3nt: TGCGCCAGCAGCTTGGAGGGTATCGGGACAGGGATTTCACCCCTCCACTTT
d_gene: NA; abundance: NA; v_gene: TRBV5-4; j_gene: TRBJ1-2; CDR3aa: CASSLSGPTGAGYTF; CDR3nt: TGTGCCAGCAGCCTGTCCGGGCCTACTGGCGCTGGCTACACCTTC
d_gene: NA; abundance: once; v_gene: TRBV7-8; j_gene: TRBJ1-5; CDR3aa: CASSLGWGPNQPQHF; CDR3nt: TGTGCCAGCAGCTTAGGCTGGGGGCCAAATCAGCCCCAGCATTTT
d_gene: NA; abundance: NA; v_gene: TRBV5-1; j_gene: TRBJ1-1; CDR3aa: CASSLALNTEAFF; CDR3nt: TGCGCCAGCAGCTTGGCCCTGAACACTGAAGCTTTCTTT
d_gene: NA; abundance: NA; v_gene: TRBV19; j_gene: TRBJ1-1; CDR3aa: CASKVRGRNTEAFF; CDR3nt: TGTGCCAGTAAGGTGAGGGGGAGGAACACTGAAGCTTTCTTT
d_gene: NA; abundance: NA; v_gene: TRBV28; j_gene: TRBJ1-1; CDR3aa: CASRWGGLNTEAFF; CDR3nt: TGTGCCAGCAGATGGGGGGGGTTGAACACTGAAGCTTTCTTT
d_gene: TRBD1; abundance: NA; v_gene: TRBV19; j_gene: TRBJ2-7; CDR3aa: CASSIEPGQGMHEQYF; CDR3nt: TGTGCCAGTAGTATTGAACCGGGACAGGGGATGCACGAGCAGTACTTC
d_gene: NA; abundance: NA; v_gene: TRBV28; j_gene: TRBJ1-5; CDR3aa: CASSFPHRVNQPQHF; CDR3nt: TGTGCCAGCAGTTTTCCCCACAGGGTAAATCAGCCCCAGCATTTT
d_gene: NA; abundance: once; v_gene: TRBV7-8; j_gene: TRBJ1-6; CDR3aa: CASSLARGGINSPLHF; CDR3nt: TGTGCCAGCAGCTTAGCGCGTGGGGGCATTAATTCACCCCTCCACTTT
d_gene: NA; abundance: NA; v_gene: TRBV6-6; j_gene: TRBJ1-2; CDR3aa: CASNSRDGAVTGYTF; CDR3nt: TGTGCCAGCAACAGCCGGGACGGGGCCGTTACTGGCTACACCTTC
d_gene: NA; abundance: NA; v_gene: TRBV5-8; j_gene: TRBJ1-4; CDR3aa: CASSSATRGDEKLFF; CDR3nt: TGTGCCAGCAGCTCCGCCACCCGTGGGGATGAAAAACTGTTTTTT
d_gene: TRBD2; abundance: NA; v_gene: TRBV7-2; j_gene: TRBJ2-3; CDR3aa: CASSFSVGRGGKADTQYF; CDR3nt: TGTGCCAGCAGCTTTAGCGTAGGTCGGGGGGGCAAGGCAGATACGCAGTATTTT
d_gene: NA; abundance: NA; v_gene: TRBV28; j_gene: TRBJ2-4; CDR3aa: CASSFPGRDIQYF; CDR3nt: TGTGCCAGCAGTTTCCCAGGGCGGGACATTCAGTACTTC
d_gene: NA; abundance: NA; v_gene: TRBV3-1/TRBV3-2; j_gene: TRBJ1-1; CDR3aa: CATRRNTEAFF; CDR3nt: TGTGCCACGAGACGGAACACTGAAGCTTTCTTT
d_gene: NA; abundance: NA; v_gene: TRBV6-5; j_gene: TRBJ1-1; CDR3aa: CASRTGVNTEAFF; CDR3nt: TGTGCCAGCAGGACAGGAGTGAACACTGAAGCTTTCTTT
d_gene: TRBD1; abundance: NA; v_gene: TRBV6-5; j_gene: TRBJ1-5; CDR3aa: CASRRTGVDNQPQHF; CDR3nt: TGTGCCAGCAGAAGGACAGGGGTCGACAATCAGCCCCAGCATTTT
d_gene: NA; abundance: NA; v_gene: TRBV4-1; j_gene: TRBJ2-4; CDR3aa: CASSQDQRSSAKNIQYF; CDR3nt: TGCGCCAGCAGCCAAGATCAAAGGAGCTCTGCCAAAAACATTCAGTACTTC
d_gene: NA; abundance: NA; v_gene: TRBV29-1; j_gene: TRBJ1-2; CDR3aa: CSGMNPPYGYTF; CDR3nt: TGCAGCGGAATGAACCCACCGTATGGCTACACCTTC
d_gene: NA; abundance: NA; v_gene: TRBV7-2; j_gene: TRBJ1-5; CDR3aa: CASSLEGASPSGPQHF; CDR3nt: TGTGCCAGCAGCTTAGAAGGCGCCAGCCCCTCTGGGCCCCAGCATTTT
d_gene: NA; abundance: NA; v_gene: TRBV11-3; j_gene: TRBJ2-2; CDR3aa: CASSSRGASTGELFF; CDR3nt: TGTGCCAGCAGCTCCCGTGGGGCGAGTACCGGGGAGCTGTTTTTT
d_gene: TRBD2; abundance: NA; v_gene: TRBV28; j_gene: TRBJ2-1; CDR3aa: CASSFPRLAGLGSYNEQFF; CDR3nt: TGTGCCAGCAGTTTCCCCCGGCTAGCGGGACTGGGATCCTACAATGAGCAGTTCTTC